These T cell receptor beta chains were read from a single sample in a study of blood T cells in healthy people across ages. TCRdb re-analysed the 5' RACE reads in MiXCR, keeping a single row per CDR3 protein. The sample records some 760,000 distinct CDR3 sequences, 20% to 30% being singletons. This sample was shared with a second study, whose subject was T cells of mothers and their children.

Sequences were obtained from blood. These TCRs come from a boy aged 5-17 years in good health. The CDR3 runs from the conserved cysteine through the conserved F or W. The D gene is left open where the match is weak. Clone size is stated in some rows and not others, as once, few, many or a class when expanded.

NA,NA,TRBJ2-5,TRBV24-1,CATSDLRQGMVETQYF,TGTGCCACCAGTGATTTGCGGCAGGGGATGGTGGAGACCCAGTACTTC
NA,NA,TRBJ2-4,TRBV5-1,CASSGGTEGRAKNIQYF,TGCGCCAGCAGCGGCGGGACAGAGGGGCGGGCCAAAAACATTCAGTACTTC
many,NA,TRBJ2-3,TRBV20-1,CSARRSGYSTDTQYF,TGCAGTGCGAGGAGAAGCGGTTACAGCACAGATACGCAGTATTTT
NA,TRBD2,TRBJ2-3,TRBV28,CASRRRLREGLTDTQYF,TGTGCCAGCAGGCGCAGGCTGCGGGAGGGCCTGACAGATACGCAGTATTTT
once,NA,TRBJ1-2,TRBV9,CASSATGHTLTPGGYTF,TGTGCCAGCAGCGCGACGGGACATACCCTTACCCCAGGTGGCTACACCTTC
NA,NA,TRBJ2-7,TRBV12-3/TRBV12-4,CASSPTGFYEQYF,TGTGCCAGCAGTCCGACAGGTTTCTACGAGCAGTACTTC
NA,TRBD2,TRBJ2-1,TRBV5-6,CASSFGGGHYNEQFF,TGTGCCAGCAGCTTCGGCGGGGGGCACTACAATGAGCAGTTCTTC
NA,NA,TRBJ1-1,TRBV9,CASSVEAAGTEAFF,TGTGCCAGCAGCGTAGAGGCAGCGGGGACTGAAGCTTTCTTT
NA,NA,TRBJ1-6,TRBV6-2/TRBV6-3,CASSYSRDTSSYNSPLHF,TGTGCCAGCAGTTACTCCCGGGACACCAGCTCCTATAATTCACCCCTCCACTTT
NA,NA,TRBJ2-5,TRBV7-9,CASSLVFTPEQETQYF,TGTGCCAGCAGCTTAGTTTTTACTCCCGAACAAGAGACCCAGTACTTC
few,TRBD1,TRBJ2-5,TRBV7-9,CASSSWTGSGETQYF,TGTGCCAGCAGCTCGTGGACAGGGTCGGGGGAGACCCAGTACTTC
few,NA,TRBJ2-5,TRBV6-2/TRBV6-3,CTSKQPGETQYF,TGTACCAGCAAGCAGCCCGGGGAGACCCAGTACTTC
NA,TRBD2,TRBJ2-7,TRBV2,CASSEVVSSGGTLDEQYF,TGTGCCAGCAGTGAAGTGGTGTCTAGCGGGGGCACGCTTGACGAGCAGTACTTC
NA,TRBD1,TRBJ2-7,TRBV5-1,CASNLGQGDTYEQYF,TGCGCCAGCAACTTGGGACAGGGGGACACCTACGAGCAGTACTTC
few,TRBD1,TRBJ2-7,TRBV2,CASYEGAREQYF,TGTGCCAGCTATGAGGGGGCGCGCGAGCAGTACTTC
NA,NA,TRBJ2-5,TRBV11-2,CASSLGRVEGETQYF,TGTGCCAGCAGCTTAGGAAGGGTGGAGGGAGAGACCCAGTACTTC